The T cell receptor beta chain under discussion was sequenced for a study of blood T cell repertoires in COVID-19. Study at large: PBMCs, B-cell-depleted T cells, or T cells provided the cDNA or gDNA that made up the material.

As handled by the study authors: Amplification from reference gene primers served as the basis for estimated nucleated cell counts. Using immunoSEQ multiplex PCR, the repertoire was profiled, and TCRdb retains in-frame clones only, with some absent. From that table come the V and J calls and clone size; the DNA was used to work out D and trimming. The table shows 300,000 or so clones, with around 90% occurring only once. The CDR3 loop spans 15 amino acids. In germline, CDR1 is LNHNV, CDR2 YYDKDF (reference sequence). Between the trimmed V and J ends, which lost 0 bases and 11 bases, there was a span of 17 bases.

The chain joins TRBV15 to TRBJ1-5; D is uncertain. Sequencing was done on a sample of peripheral blood. The sequence derives from a woman aged 40 to 50 with acute or convalescent COVID-19. The CDR3 DNA reads TGTGCCACCAGCAGAGATCGAGGGCCAGGTGGGTCCCAGCATTTT. Its translation: CATSRDRGPGGSQHF.